The 25 T cell receptor beta chains below all came from one sample that was sequenced in a study of T cell responses to AZD1222 COVID-19 vaccine. Generated by immunoSEQ multiplex PCR, the TCRdb table keeps only in-frame clones and is missing some. The table shows about 110,000 clones, with roughly 87% occurring only once. Material: peripheral blood, obtained 28 days after the second AZD1222 dose. The origin of the receptors is an adult who received the AZD1222 COVID-19 vaccine.

The genes are TRBV7-2 and TRBJ1-5; 9 bases are shared with TRBD1. The trim removed 3 bases at V and 4 bases at J, leaving 4 bases unmatched. Germline V gives CDR1 SGHTA, CDR2 FQGNSA. The CDR3 extends over 15 amino acids. The CDR3 here is CASSFQQGANQPQHF. As DNA, the CDR3 is TGTGCCAGCAGCTTTCAACAGGGGGCAAATCAGCCCCAGCATTTT. Complete variable domain (other parts from reference TRBV7-2 and TRBJ1-5): GAGVSQSPSNKVTEKGKDVELRCDPISGHTALYWYRQSLGQGLEFLIYFQGNSAPDKSGLPSDRFSAERTGGSVSTLTIQRTQQEDSAVYLCASSFQQGANQPQHFGDGTRLSIL.

DNA of the CDR3: TGTGCCAGCACTCCTGGTGGAGCTAACTATGGCTACACCTTC. Amino acids: CASTPGGANYGYTF. The chain is built from TRBV5-4 and TRBJ1-2; D remains unclear. V was shortened by 6 bases and J by 0 bases, with 12 bases between the two germline ends. CDR1 and CDR2 from the germline V gene are SGHNT and YYREEE (reference sequence). This CDR3 region has 14 residues.

This clone appeared once. The rearrangement uses TRBV7-6 and TRBJ2-7; D uncertain. Per germline, CDR1 SGHVS and CDR2 FNYEAQ. V shed 0 bases and J shed 3 bases, with 6 bases lying between them. The CDR3 is made up of 13 amino acids. The CDR3 DNA reads TGTGCCAGCAGCTTAGCGAGAGACTACGAGCAGTACTTC. This sequence encodes CASSLARDYEQYF.

The rearrangement links TRBV15 to TRBJ1-6; 9 positions agree with TRBD1. Germline CDR1 reads LNHNV; CDR2 reads YYDKDF (reference sequence). V was clipped by 0 bases and J by 9 bases; unmatched bases: 6. The CDR3 is 16 amino acids. The CDR3, as DNA: TGTGCCACCAGCAGAGAGTTGGACAGGGGCGCTTCACCCCTCCACTTT. This encodes CATSRELDRGASPLHF. Full variable domain (remainder filled in from reference TRBV15 and TRBJ1-6): DAMVIQNPRYQVTQFGKPVTLSCSQTLNHNVMYWYQQKSSQAPKLLFHYYDKDFNNEADTPDNFQSRRPNTSFCFLDIRSPGLGDTAMYLCATSRELDRGASPLHFGNGTRLTVT.

J is TRBJ1-3 and V is TRBV28; perhaps TRBD1 as D (6 bases). The V end lost 6 bases, the J end lost 0 bases, and 15 bases lay between the germline ends. Germline V gives CDR1 MDHEN, CDR2 SYDVKM. The CDR3 is made up of 16 amino acids. The CDR3 loop is CASSPGHFSSGNTIYF. The CDR3, as DNA: TGTGCCAGCAGCCCGGGACATTTTAGCTCTGGAAACACCATATATTTT. Combining the CDR3 with reference TRBV28 and TRBJ1-3 gives the whole variable domain DVKVTQSSRYLVKRTGEKVFLECVQDMDHENMFWYRQDPGLGLRLIYFSYDVKMKEKGDIPEGYSVSREKKERFSLILESASTNQTSMYLCASSPGHFSSGNTIYFGEGSWLTVV.

The gene calls are TRBV29-1 and TRBJ2-7; 9 bases are shared with TRBD1. CDR1 and CDR2 (germline): SQVTM, ANQGSEA. The CDR3 is 14 residues long. The V and J ends lost 6 bases and 4 bases, in that order; junction bases with no gene match: 10. CDR3 DNA: TGCAGCGTCGCACTCCGGGACAGGGTATACGAGCAGTACTTC. It yields the protein CSVALRDRVYEQYF.

A few counts support this clone. This sequence joins TRBV7-9 and TRBJ1-4, with D unresolved. The CDR3 sequence is 14 residues long. Germline assignment: CDR1 SEHNR and CDR2 FQNEAQ (reference sequence). The V gene lost 5 bases and the J gene lost 5 bases, with 12 bases spanning the gap. CDR3 DNA: TGTGCCAGCAGCCCCCGGAGGTCCAATGAAAAACTGTTTTTT. It specifies CASSPRRSNEKLFF.

V usage is TRBV4-3 and J usage is TRBJ2-3; D is uncertain. Germline CDR1 LGHNA, CDR2 YSLEER. V was clipped by 0 bases and J by 4 bases, with 14 bases between them. This CDR3 spans 16 amino acids. The CDR3 reads CASSQDRSARADTQYF. The CDR3 DNA sequence: TGCGCCAGCAGCCAAGATCGGTCGGCTAGGGCAGATACGCAGTATTTT.

The CDR3 protein is CASSPGQGYANNQPQHF. In DNA, the CDR3 is TGTGCCAGCTCACCTGGACAGGGATATGCTAACAATCAGCCCCAGCATTTT. The V call is TRBV18, the J call TRBJ1-5, with 8 bases identical to TRBD1. V lost 3 bases and J lost 3; bases outside the gene matches: 10. This CDR3 has 17 residues. Germline V gene data show CDR1 as KGHSH and CDR2 as LQKENI.

The J gene is TRBJ1-6, the V gene TRBV2; D remains ambiguous. The CDR3 spans 15 residues. Germline CDR1 is SNHLY and CDR2 is FYNNEI. V gave up 4 bases and J gave up 2 bases, with 9 bases separating them. CDR3 sequence: CASSAGPTYNSPLHF. DNA of the CDR3: TGTGCCAGCAGTGCCGGACCTACCTATAATTCACCCCTCCACTTT.

This sequence joins TRBV28 and TRBJ2-1; D possibly corresponds to TRBD1 (6 bases). The germline gives CDR1 MDHEN, CDR2 SYDVKM. V lost 7 bases and J lost 2, with 12 bases in between. The CDR3 runs to 14 residues. CDR3: CASNSQGPYNEQFF. The CDR3 coding sequence is TGTGCCAGCAATTCACAGGGACCCTACAATGAGCAGTTCTTC. The whole variable domain, filled in from reference TRBV28 and TRBJ2-1, reads DVKVTQSSRYLVKRTGEKVFLECVQDMDHENMFWYRQDPGLGLRLIYFSYDVKMKEKGDIPEGYSVSREKKERFSLILESASTNQTSMYLCASNSQGPYNEQFFGPGTRLTVL.

The J gene is TRBJ2-3, the V gene TRBV5-1, with 7 bases matching TRBD2. The germline V gene has CDR1 SGHRS and CDR2 YFSETQ. Trimming removed 0 bases from V and 0 bases from J; junction bases left unmatched: 4. The CDR3 sequence is 16 residues long. CDR3 region: CASSLVSGSSTDTQYF. As DNA, the CDR3 is TGCGCCAGCAGCTTGGTTAGCGGGTCTAGCACAGATACGCAGTATTTT.

This clone was detected only once. The chain joins TRBV19 to TRBJ1-1; 7 bases agree with TRBD1. This CDR3 has 18 amino acids. J lost 0 bases, V lost 2 bases, and 12 bases had no gene match. CDR1 and CDR2 from the germline V gene are LNHDA and SQIVND (reference sequence). CDR3 in amino acids: CASSIRQGAGGMNTEAFF. The CDR3 DNA sequence: TGTGCCAGTAGTATAAGACAGGGCGCAGGCGGGATGAACACTGAAGCTTTCTTT.

The sample holds one count of this clone. The rearrangement links TRBV19 to TRBJ1-2; D gene uncertain. CDR3 length: 14 residues. Germline CDR1 is LNHDA and CDR2 is SQIVND (reference sequence). V lost 4 bases, J lost 1 base, and 10 bases lay in between. The CDR3 DNA follows: TGTGCCAGTAGTAGGGTCGCAAATAACTATGGCTACACCTTC. Protein: CASSRVANNYGYTF.

The rearrangement joins TRBV24-1 to TRBJ2-3, with a tentative D call TRBD2 (6 bases). CDR1 is KGHDR, CDR2 SFDVKD, per germline. Trimming cost V 4 bases and J 2 bases, with 15 bases left between them. The length of the CDR3 is 16 residues. CDR3 nucleotide sequence: TGTGCCACCAGTGACGACTCGGGAGCCACCACAGATACGCAGTATTTT. This gives the protein CATSDDSGATTDTQYF.

The chain joins TRBV9 to TRBJ2-5; 14 positions agree with TRBD2. Germline V gene lookup returns CDR1 SGDLS and CDR2 YYNGEE. This CDR3 region has 17 residues. The V gene end was trimmed by 4 bases and the J gene end by 1 base; junction bases not matched to a gene: 6. CDR3 amino acids: CASSFGLAGGLQETQYF. The CDR3 DNA sequence: TGTGCCAGCAGCTTTGGACTAGCGGGGGGTCTCCAAGAGACCCAGTACTTC.

In its sample, this clone was seen once. The chain recombines TRBV7-4 with TRBJ2-7; possible D gene TRBD2, 5 bases. The CDR3 loop spans 15 amino acids. V was cut by 1 base and J by 6 bases, with 16 bases left in between. Germline lookup yields CDR1 SGHVT and CDR2 SQSDAQ. The DNA of the CDR3 is TGTGCCAGCAGCTTAGGGGGATCCGGGGTGGGCGAGCAGTACTTC. Amino acids: CASSLGGSGVGEQYF.

The chain carries TRBV9 and TRBJ2-7; a weak D match, TRBD1 (5 bases). Germline lookup yields CDR1 SGDLS and CDR2 YYNGEE. Trimming stripped 8 bases from V and 0 bases from J, with 9 bases between. The CDR3 is 12 residues long. This CDR3 is CARGVSSYEQYF. DNA of the CDR3: TGTGCCAGAGGGGTGAGCTCCTACGAGCAGTACTTC.

The chain uses TRBV30 and TRBJ1-2; D is unclear. The CDR3 sequence is 14 residues long. Germline CDR1 reads GTSNPN; CDR2 reads SVGIG (reference sequence). The germline V and J ends were trimmed by 0 bases and 3 bases, with 11 bases remaining between them. The CDR3 DNA reads TGTGCCTGGAGTGTATCGGCACCCTACTATGGCTACACCTTC. Translation gives CAWSVSAPYYGYTF. The whole variable domain, filled in from reference TRBV30 and TRBJ1-2, reads SQTIHQWPATLVQPVGSPLSLECTVEGTSNPNLYWYRQAAGRGLQLLFYSVGIGQISSEVPQNLSASRPQDRQFILSSKKLLLSDSGFYLCAWSVSAPYYGYTFGSGTRLTVV.

The chain has TRBV6-5 and TRBJ2-7; D gene unclear. V was pared by 0 bases and J by 3 bases, with 12 bases between. Germline V gene data show CDR1 as MNHEY and CDR2 as SVGAGI. This CDR3 is built from 15 residues. The CDR3 loop reads CASSYSNTDFYEQYF. The CDR3 DNA reads as TGTGCCAGCAGTTACTCGAATACGGATTTCTACGAGCAGTACTTC.

The chain carries TRBV25-1 and TRBJ2-1, with no clear D. Looked up from germline, CDR1 is MGHDK and CDR2 is SYGVNS. V was cut by 3 bases and J by 8 bases, with 14 bases left in between. This CDR3 is built from 14 residues. The CDR3 reads CASSDPTWAYEQFF. As DNA, the CDR3 is TGTGCCAGCAGTGACCCGACCTGGGCGTATGAGCAGTTCTTC. Together with reference TRBV25-1 and TRBJ2-1, the CDR3 gives the full variable domain: EADIYQTPRYLVIGTGKKITLECSQTMGHDKMYWYQQDPGMELHLIHYSYGVNSTEKGDLSSESTVSRIRTEHFPLTLESARPSHTSQYLCASSDPTWAYEQFFGPGTRLTVL.

This clone was seen once. This chain links TRBV7-9 with TRBJ2-7; perhaps TRBD1 as D (6 bases). With 5 bases removed from V and 3 bases from J, the gap between germline ends came to 11 bases. Germline V gives CDR1 SEHNR, CDR2 FQNEAQ (reference sequence). The CDR3 loop spans 13 amino acids. The CDR3 reads CASSPRGDYEQYF. CDR3 coding DNA: TGTGCCAGCAGCCCCAGGGGTGACTACGAGCAGTACTTC. Complete variable domain (other parts from reference TRBV7-9 and TRBJ2-7): DTGVSQNPRHKITKRGQNVTFRCDPISEHNRLYWYRQTLGQGPEFLTYFQNEAQLEKSRLLSDRFSAERPKGSFSTLEIQRTEQGDSAMYLCASSPRGDYEQYFGPGTRLTVT.

J is TRBJ2-7 and V is TRBV19; D gene unclear. V was cut by 3 bases and J by 0 bases, with 9 bases left in between. Germline values: CDR1 LNHDA, CDR2 SQIVND (reference sequence). The CDR3 runs 14 residues. CDR3 nucleotides: TGTGCCAGTAGTATGGCGTCGGACTCCTACGAGCAGTACTTC. This encodes CASSMASDSYEQYF.

The chain links TRBV6-5 to TRBJ1-4; no reliable D call. Looked up from germline, CDR1 is MNHEY and CDR2 is SVGAGI. Trimming took off 8 bases at V and 7 bases at J, with 14 bases between the two ends. This CDR3 region has 13 residues. The CDR3 is CASSPARGEKLFF. CDR3 bases: TGTGCCAGCTCCCCGGCGAGAGGTGAAAAACTGTTTTTT.

This clone has just one count. The gene calls are TRBV18 and TRBJ1-1; D gene unclear. The CDR3 runs 17 residues. V was shortened by 1 base and J by 2 bases, with 17 bases between the two germline ends. In germline, CDR1 is KGHSH, CDR2 LQKENI. The CDR3 loop reads CASSPRQAPASNTEAFF. The CDR3 nucleotides are TGTGCCAGCTCACCACGTCAGGCCCCGGCCTCCAACACTGAAGCTTTCTTT.